The clone carrying this TCR beta chain was seen only a few times. The record originates from a study of blood T cells in healthy people across ages. A sample-barcoded 5' primer and a J-beta primer mix were used in a second PCR of about 7 to 11 cycles. Every sample produced at least 2.5 million CDR3-containing paired-end reads. TCRdb called the 5' RACE reads again in MiXCR, with one record for every CDR3 protein. This sample has over a million distinct CDR3 sequences, with approximately 39% found just once. This CDR3 is built from 12 residues. The germline gives CDR1 MNHEY, CDR2 SMNVEV (reference sequence). V shed 6 bases and J shed 8 bases, with 11 bases lying between them. The sample, about 9.2 milliliters of peripheral blood, was drawn from each donor.

The TCR was taken from a woman aged 18-29 years in good health. Sequencing used blood. The V and J genes are TRBV27 and TRBJ2-4; D remains unclear. In DNA, the CDR3 is TGTGCCAGCAGGGGGTCCCTGGACATTCAGTACTTC. It translates to CASRGSLDIQYF.